The next 32 T cell receptor beta chains were all read from a single sample in a study of T cell responses to AZD1222 COVID-19 vaccine. Clones were read by immunoSEQ multiplex PCR, and TCRdb kept only the in-frame ones, dropping some. The sample has about 66,000 clones; about 90% are singletons. This sample comprised peripheral blood, obtained on day 0 of AZD1222 vaccination. The receptors stem from an adult in good health.

The V gene is TRBV6-6, the J gene TRBJ2-1, with TRBD2 matching over 9 bases. Per the germline V gene, CDR1 is MNHNY and CDR2 is SVGAGI (reference sequence). The CDR3 covers 15 residues. With 5 bases clipped from V and 1 base from J, the junction kept 3 bases outside the gene matches. CDR3 DNA sequence: TGTGCCAGCAGTCCCCTAGCGGGATCCTACAATGAGCAGTTCTTC. As protein: CASSPLAGSYNEQFF.

The V gene is TRBV30, the J gene TRBJ2-7; TRBD1 is a possible D gene (6 bases). Germline V CDR1 and CDR2: GTSNPN, SVGIG (reference sequence). Deletions cut 3 bases from V and 7 bases from J, with 19 bases between. The CDR3 contains 14 residues. The CDR3 DNA follows: TGTGCCTGGAGCCCGGGACACCCTACGTGGGAGCAGTACTTC. It yields the protein CAWSPGHPTWEQYF.

The V call is TRBV5-1, the J call TRBJ1-2; D is possibly TRBD1 (5 bases). V was pared by 4 bases and J by 8 bases, with 15 bases between. Germline CDR1 is SGHRS and CDR2 is YFSETQ. This CDR3 comprises 13 residues. In DNA, the CDR3 is TGCGCCAGCAGCCACGGGACCGACGGAGGCTACACCTTC. Translated: CASSHGTDGGYTF.

The chain links TRBV15 to TRBJ2-1, with D possibly matching TRBD2 (6 bases). Trimming pared 3 bases from V and 10 bases from J, leaving 13 bases between. CDR1 and CDR2 from the germline V gene are LNHNV and YYDKDF (reference sequence). The CDR3 spans 13 residues. The CDR3 nucleotides are TGTGCCACCAGCAGGGGACTTCCAGGGGAGCAGTTCTTC. It codes for CATSRGLPGEQFF.

The gene calls are TRBV28 and TRBJ1-1; D not resolved. Per the germline V gene, CDR1 is MDHEN and CDR2 is SYDVKM. There are 15 residues in the CDR3. Trimming stripped 3 bases from V and 6 bases from J, with 17 bases between. The DNA of the CDR3 is TGTGCCAGCAGTTTGATGCCAGCCCCGGACGCTGAAGCTTTCTTT. Amino acids: CASSLMPAPDAEAFF.

The J gene is TRBJ1-1, the V gene TRBV10-3, with D uncertain. CDR1 is ENHRY and CDR2 is SYGVKD in the germline V gene. V was pared by 0 bases and J by 11 bases, with 10 bases between. CDR3 length equals 12 residues. This CDR3 is CAISESLGWAFF. The CDR3 DNA sequence: TGTGCCATCAGTGAGTCCTTGGGGTGGGCTTTCTTT.

The chain is built from TRBV7-9 and TRBJ2-2, with unresolved D. Trimming took off 4 bases at V and 4 bases at J, with 13 bases between the two ends. The CDR3 loop spans 15 amino acids. Germline V CDR1 and CDR2: SEHNR, FQNEAQ (reference sequence). CDR3 nucleotides: TGTGCCAGCAGCTCTTTTGCGGTGAGCACCGGGGAGCTGTTTTTT. Translation: CASSSFAVSTGELFF. Supplemented by reference TRBV7-9 and TRBJ2-2, the full variable domain reads DTGVSQNPRHKITKRGQNVTFRCDPISEHNRLYWYRQTLGQGPEFLTYFQNEAQLEKSRLLSDRFSAERPKGSFSTLEIQRTEQGDSAMYLCASSSFAVSTGELFFGEGSRLTVL.

The V and J genes are TRBV6-1 and TRBJ1-1; D is uncertain. The CDR3 loop spans 13 amino acids. The germline gives CDR1 MNHNS, CDR2 SASEGT. V shed 3 bases and J shed 5 bases, with 10 bases lying between them. The CDR3 here is CASSETRGTEAFF. The CDR3, as DNA: TGTGCCAGCAGTGAGACGCGTGGTACTGAAGCTTTCTTT.

This clone came up a few times. The rearrangement uses TRBV20-1 and TRBJ2-1; the D gene could be TRBD1 or TRBD2 (5 bases each). Germline lookup yields CDR1 DFQATT and CDR2 SNEGSKA (reference sequence). The CDR3 has 16 amino acids. V was shortened by 3 bases and J by 0 bases, with 15 bases between the two germline ends. In DNA form, the CDR3 reads TGCAGTGCTAGTTGGGGGTTCACGAGCTCCTACAATGAGCAGTTCTTC. Translated, it gives CSASWGFTSSYNEQFF.

The chain combines TRBV15 with TRBJ2-1, with 8 bases identical to TRBD2. Trimming cost V 3 bases and J 8 bases; bases outside gene matches: 12. The length of the CDR3 is 16 residues. From germline, CDR1 is LNHNV and CDR2 YYDKDF (reference sequence). In DNA, the CDR3 is TGTGCCACCAGCAGCCGAGGGACTAGGAGTAGGGATGAGCAGTTCTTC. Its protein product is CATSSRGTRSRDEQFF.

The rearrangement links TRBV5-1 to TRBJ2-6; D unresolved. The CDR3 is made up of 15 amino acids. The V gene's germline CDR1 is SGHRS and CDR2 YFSETQ. V lost 4 bases and J 4 bases, leaving 12 bases between the germline ends. In DNA, the CDR3 is TGCGCCAGCAGCCCGGGCGGAACGGGGGCCAACGTCCTGACTTTC. It codes for CASSPGGTGANVLTF.

The J gene is TRBJ2-3, the V gene TRBV29-1; 7 bases line up with TRBD2. The germline gives CDR1 SQVTM, CDR2 ANQGSEA. The CDR3 length is 13 residues. The junction had 5 bases not matched to a gene; V was cut back by 5 bases and J by 3 bases. CDR3 residues: CSVCERGTDTQYF. CDR3 bases: TGCAGCGTTTGCGAGCGGGGAACAGATACGCAGTATTTT.

The genes are TRBV6-2 or TRBV6-3 and TRBJ2-1, with TRBD2 identical over 12 bases. V was pared by 0 bases and J by 8 bases, with 2 bases of the junction left unmatched. This CDR3 spans 15 amino acids. Looked up from germline, CDR1 is MNHEY and CDR2 is SVGEGT. CDR3 amino acids: CASSYSLAGGHEQFF. CDR3 coding DNA: TGTGCCAGCAGTTACTCCCTAGCGGGAGGGCATGAGCAGTTCTTC.

The V and J genes are TRBV27 and TRBJ1-6, with a tentative D call TRBD1 (5 bases). The CDR3 spans 15 residues. Germline V gene lookup returns CDR1 MNHEY and CDR2 SMNVEV (reference sequence). V was shortened by 5 bases and J by 8 bases, with 16 bases between the two germline ends. The CDR3 sequence: CASSQGRWADSPLHF. The CDR3 DNA is TGTGCCAGCAGTCAGGGACGGTGGGCGGATTCACCCCTCCACTTT.

The V gene is TRBV12-3 or TRBV12-4, the J gene TRBJ1-2; D not certain. The CDR3 is made up of 11 amino acids. The V end lost 4 bases, the J end lost 7 bases, and 7 bases lay between the germline ends. The CDR3 DNA is TGTGCCAGCAGTTCGGGCACTGGCTACACCTTC. Translation: CASSSGTGYTF.

The chain recombines TRBV6-5 with TRBJ2-7, with TRBD2 matching 12 bases. J lost 2 bases, V lost 5 bases, and 4 bases had no gene match. Per the germline V gene, CDR1 is MNHEY and CDR2 is SVGAGI. This CDR3 has 15 amino acids. CDR3 amino acids: CASSPLAGGAYEQYF. The CDR3 coding sequence is TGTGCCAGCAGTCCCCTAGCGGGGGGGGCCTACGAGCAGTACTTC.

The chain uses TRBV19 and TRBJ2-7; D may correspond to TRBD1 or TRBD2 (5 bases each). V was trimmed by 3 bases and J by 1 base, leaving 13 bases between them. Germline V gene data show CDR1 as LNHDA and CDR2 as SQIVND (reference sequence). This CDR3 comprises 15 residues. The CDR3 nucleotides read TGTGCCAGTAGTATGGCCGGGACGCCTTCCTACGAGCAGTACTTC. This codes for CASSMAGTPSYEQYF.

The genes are TRBV2 and TRBJ2-7; D unclear. Germline V lookup: CDR1 SNHLY, CDR2 FYNNEI. With 3 bases removed from V and 1 base from J, the gap between germline ends came to 16 bases. CDR3 length equals 16 residues. The CDR3 DNA sequence: TGTGCCAGCAGTGAGTCCTCGATGGCAGTTTCCTACGAGCAGTACTTC. This sequence encodes CASSESSMAVSYEQYF.

This clone was observed a handful of times. Here the CDR3 reads CASSQREGVTRYEQYF. The CDR3 nucleotides are TGCGCCAGCAGCCAAAGGGAGGGGGTTACCCGCTACGAGCAGTACTTC. The chain recombines TRBV4-1 with TRBJ2-7; D perhaps matches TRBD2 (7 bases). This CDR3 comprises 16 residues. V lost 2 bases and J lost 3, with 17 bases in between. Germline V gene data show CDR1 as MGHRA and CDR2 as YSYEKL.

The chain uses TRBV6-4 and TRBJ1-1; D unresolved. Trimming left V 0 bases short and J 11 bases short, with 7 bases between. Per germline, CDR1 MRHNA and CDR2 SNTAGT. The CDR3 runs 11 residues. CDR3 nucleotide sequence: TGTGCCAGCAGTGACTCGATTGGTGCTTTCTTT. It codes for CASSDSIGAFF.

The rearrangement joins TRBV27 to TRBJ2-7; 7 bases fit TRBD1. With 5 bases clipped from V and 5 bases from J, the junction kept 15 bases outside the gene matches. The CDR3 is 16 residues long. The germline V gene has CDR1 MNHEY and CDR2 SMNVEV (reference sequence). The CDR3 nucleotides are TGTGCCAGCAGTAGACCCGATGCCTTCGGGACAGACGAGCAGTACTTC. Translation: CASSRPDAFGTDEQYF.

This clone showed up just a few times. This rearrangement joins TRBV6-2 or TRBV6-3 to TRBJ2-7, with TRBD2 matching 11 bases. This CDR3 region has 15 residues. The V and J ends lost 4 bases and 3 bases, in that order; junction bases with no gene match: 5. Germline CDR1 is MNHEY and CDR2 is SVGEGT. The CDR3 DNA is TGTGCCAGCAGTTTCCATGGGACTAGCGGCTACGAGCAGTACTTC. Translating gives CASSFHGTSGYEQYF.

This chain uses TRBV4-1 with TRBJ1-5; D uncertain. The CDR3 covers 16 residues. Deletions cut 1 base from V and 2 bases from J, with 12 bases between. The germline V gene has CDR1 MGHRA and CDR2 YSYEKL. The CDR3 loop reads CASSQARGGRNQPQHF. CDR3 sequence (DNA): TGCGCCAGCAGCCAAGCTCGAGGAGGGCGCAATCAGCCCCAGCATTTT.

The CDR3 here is CASSYPGGKATEAFF. In DNA, the CDR3 is TGTGCCAGCAGTTACCCGGGAGGTAAGGCCACTGAAGCTTTCTTT. J is TRBJ1-1 and V is TRBV6-5, with D unresolved. This CDR3 is 15 amino acids long. The V end was cut by 2 bases, the J end by 4 bases, with 14 bases between. Germline lookup yields CDR1 MNHEY and CDR2 SVGAGI.

This rearrangement joins TRBV19 to TRBJ2-1, with 10 bases identical to TRBD2. The germline gives CDR1 LNHDA, CDR2 SQIVND (reference sequence). The CDR3 spans 15 residues. Trimming removed 5 bases from V and 5 bases from J; junction bases left unmatched: 6. The CDR3 DNA follows: TGTGCCAGTAGTGCCTCTAGCGGGGGACACAATGAGCAGTTCTTC. As protein: CASSASSGGHNEQFF.

The chain recombines TRBV5-1 with TRBJ1-1; D gene ambiguous. V lost 0 bases and J 7 bases, leaving 13 bases between the germline ends. Germline V gene data show CDR1 as SGHRS and CDR2 as YFSETQ. This CDR3 is 14 amino acids long. As DNA, the CDR3 is TGCGCCAGCAGCTTGGATACGGCCCCCGTTGAAGCTTTCTTT. Translated, it gives CASSLDTAPVEAFF.

This clone turned up a few times. The J gene is TRBJ2-2, the V gene TRBV6-2 or TRBV6-3, with 13 bases lining up with TRBD2. V lost 5 bases, J lost 6 bases, and 6 bases stayed unmatched. Germline lookup yields CDR1 MNHEY and CDR2 SVGEGT. The CDR3 is made up of 16 amino acids. CDR3: CASSRRTSGSPGELFF. The CDR3 bases are TGTGCCAGCAGTCGCCGGACTAGCGGGAGTCCCGGGGAGCTGTTTTTT.

This sequence joins TRBV6-4 and TRBJ2-2; no reliable D call. Trimming took off 0 bases at V and 3 bases at J, with 2 bases between the two ends. CDR1 is MRHNA, CDR2 SNTAGT, per germline. The CDR3 loop spans 13 amino acids. The CDR3 coding sequence is TGTGCCAGCAGTGACTCGGACACCGGGGAGCTGTTTTTT. It yields the protein CASSDSDTGELFF.

The chain has TRBV11-2 and TRBJ1-6; 7 bases agree with TRBD1. CDR3 length: 15 amino acids. Germline CDR1 and CDR2: SGHAT and FQNNGV. With V trimmed by 4 bases and J by 10 bases, 10 bases remained unmatched. CDR3 sequence: CASSSLQGIGSPLHF. CDR3 coding DNA: TGTGCCAGCAGCTCACTACAGGGGATCGGCTCACCCCTCCACTTT.

The chain employs TRBV28 and TRBJ1-2; 7 nucleotides agree with TRBD1. Unmatched junction bases numbered 3, after V lost 4 bases and J lost 4 bases. The CDR3 is 13 amino acids. Germline loops: CDR1 MDHEN, CDR2 SYDVKM. CDR3 nucleotides: TGTGCCAGCAGTTCCGGGACAGCCTATGGCTACACCTTC. Its translation: CASSSGTAYGYTF.

The chain uses TRBV11-2 and TRBJ2-7, with D tentatively TRBD1 (6 bases). Germline V gene sequence: CDR1 SGHAT, CDR2 FQNNGV. This CDR3 spans 15 amino acids. Trimming cost V 3 bases and J 0 bases, with 12 bases left between them. The CDR3 nucleotides read TGTGCCAGCAGCTTCTCACAGGGACCCTCCTACGAGCAGTACTTC. The encoded protein is CASSFSQGPSYEQYF.

The chain links TRBV5-1 to TRBJ1-2, with unresolved D. The ends were cut back, 1 base at V and 8 bases at J, with 15 bases in the middle. This CDR3 is built from 14 residues. The V gene's germline CDR1 is SGHRS and CDR2 YFSETQ. CDR3 DNA sequence: TGCGCCAGCAGCTTGCGGGGAGAGGGAGGAGGCTACACCTTC. This translates into CASSLRGEGGGYTF.